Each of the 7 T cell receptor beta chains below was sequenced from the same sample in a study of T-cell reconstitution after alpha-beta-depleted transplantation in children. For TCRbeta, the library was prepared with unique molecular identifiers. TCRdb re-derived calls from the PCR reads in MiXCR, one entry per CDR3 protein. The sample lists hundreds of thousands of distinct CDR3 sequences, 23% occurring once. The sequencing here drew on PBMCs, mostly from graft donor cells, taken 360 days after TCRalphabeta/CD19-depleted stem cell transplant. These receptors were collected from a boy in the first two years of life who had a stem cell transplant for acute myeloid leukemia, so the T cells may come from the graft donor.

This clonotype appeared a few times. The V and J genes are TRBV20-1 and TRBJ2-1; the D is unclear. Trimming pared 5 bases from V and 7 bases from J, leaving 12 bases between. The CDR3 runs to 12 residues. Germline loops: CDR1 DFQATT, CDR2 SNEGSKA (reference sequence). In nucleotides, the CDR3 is TGCAGTGCTCCAATTCTAGTGAATGAGCAGTTCTTC. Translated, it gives CSAPILVNEQFF.

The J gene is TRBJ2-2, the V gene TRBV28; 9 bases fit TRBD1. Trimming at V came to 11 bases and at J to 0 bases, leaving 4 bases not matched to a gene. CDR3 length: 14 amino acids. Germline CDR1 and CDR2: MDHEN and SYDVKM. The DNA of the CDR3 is TGTGCCGGCGGGACAGGGTCGAACACCGGGGAGCTGTTTTTT. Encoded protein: CAGGTGSNTGELFF.

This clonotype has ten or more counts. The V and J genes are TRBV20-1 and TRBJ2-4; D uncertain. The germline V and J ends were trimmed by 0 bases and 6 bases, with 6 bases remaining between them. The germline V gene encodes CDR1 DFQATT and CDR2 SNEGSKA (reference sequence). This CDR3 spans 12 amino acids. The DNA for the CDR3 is TGCAGTGCTAGAGATAAACTAAACATTCAGTACTTC. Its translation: CSARDKLNIQYF.

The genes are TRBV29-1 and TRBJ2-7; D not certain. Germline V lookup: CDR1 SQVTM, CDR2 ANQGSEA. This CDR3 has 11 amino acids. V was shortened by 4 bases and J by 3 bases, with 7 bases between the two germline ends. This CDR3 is CSVALYYEQYF. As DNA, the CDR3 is TGCAGCGTTGCCCTCTACTACGAGCAGTACTTC.

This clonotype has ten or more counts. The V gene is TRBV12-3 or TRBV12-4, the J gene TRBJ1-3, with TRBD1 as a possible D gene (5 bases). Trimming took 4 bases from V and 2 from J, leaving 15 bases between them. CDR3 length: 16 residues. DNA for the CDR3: TGTGCCAGCAGTTCCGGGGACGGGACGGCTGGAAACACCATATATTTT. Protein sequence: CASSSGDGTAGNTIYF.

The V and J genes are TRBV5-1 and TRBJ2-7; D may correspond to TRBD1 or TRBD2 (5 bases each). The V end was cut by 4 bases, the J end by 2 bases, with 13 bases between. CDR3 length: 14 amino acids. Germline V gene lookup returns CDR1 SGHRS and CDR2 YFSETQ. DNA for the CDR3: TGCGCCAGCAGCGAGGGGCAGTCCCCCTACGAGCAGTACTTC. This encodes CASSEGQSPYEQYF.

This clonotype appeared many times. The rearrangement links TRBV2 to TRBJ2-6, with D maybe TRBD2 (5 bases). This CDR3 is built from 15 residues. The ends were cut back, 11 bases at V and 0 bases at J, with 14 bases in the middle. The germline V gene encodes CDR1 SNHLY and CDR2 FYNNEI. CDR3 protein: CAGRTRGSGANVLTF. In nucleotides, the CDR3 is TGTGCCGGCCGCACTCGGGGCTCTGGGGCCAACGTCCTGACTTTC. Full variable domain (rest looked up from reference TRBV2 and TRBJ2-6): EPEVTQTPSHQVTQMGQEVILRCVPISNHLYFYWYRQILGQKVEFLVSFYNNEISEKSEIFDDQFSVERPDGSNFTLKIRSTKLEDSAMYFCAGRTRGSGANVLTFGAGSRLTVL.